The 30 T cell receptor beta chains reported below all come from one sample, sequenced in a study of vaccination effects on CD4 cells after COVID-19. Which antigens these TCRs recognize remains unknown. The data were produced by immunoSEQ multiplex PCR, yet TCRdb's version contains in-frame clones alone and is incomplete. The table lists some 68,000 clones, over 70% of them singletons. ViraFEST expansion of antigen-specific CD4+ T cells with viral peptide pools preceded sequencing. The culture ran for roughly 10 days before CD4+ T cells were isolated. According to the study, vaccine recipients showed no prior SARS-CoV-2 infection and negative nucleocapsid antibodies. This specimen was CD4+ T cells from PBMCs cultured with SARS-CoV-2 spike peptides, taken before COVID-19 vaccination. All receptors derive from a human donor who received a COVID-19 vaccine.

This clone was seen a single time. J is TRBJ2-2 and V is TRBV5-1, with D possibly TRBD1 on 5 matching bases. The length of the CDR3 is 15 residues. V shed 0 bases and J shed 0 bases, with 6 bases lying between them. Germline CDR1 and CDR2: SGHRS and YFSETQ. The CDR3 protein is CASSLGQPNTGELFF. The DNA of the CDR3 is TGCGCCAGCAGCTTGGGACAGCCGAACACCGGGGAGCTGTTTTTT.

The chain links TRBV5-1 to TRBJ2-2; D ambiguous. Trimming removed 0 bases from V and 6 bases from J, with 6 bases in between. The CDR3 totals 13 residues. Germline CDR1 is SGHRS and CDR2 is YFSETQ. The CDR3 DNA follows: TGCGCCAGCAGCTTGGAACAGCCCGGGGAGCTGTTTTTT. Encoded protein: CASSLEQPGELFF.

The rearrangement links TRBV19 to TRBJ2-3; D remains unclear. The germline V and J ends were trimmed by 1 base and 0 bases, with 8 bases remaining between them. There are 15 residues in the CDR3. Germline lookup yields CDR1 LNHDA and CDR2 SQIVND (reference sequence). Here the CDR3 reads CASSIAKVSTDTQYF. DNA of the CDR3: TGTGCCAGTAGTATAGCGAAGGTTAGCACAGATACGCAGTATTTT.

CDR3 protein: CASSTQLSYEQYV. In DNA form, the CDR3 reads TGTGCCAGCAGCACCCAACTGTCCTACGAGCAGTACGTC. The J gene is TRBJ2-7, the V gene TRBV21-1; the table's D call of TRBD2 was not tested on the DNA. TRBV21-1 has pseudogene status. CDR3 length: 13 residues.

V is TRBV2 and J is TRBJ1-4; a possible D gene is TRBD1 (6 bases). V was shortened by 1 base and J by 8 bases, with 11 bases between the two germline ends. Germline loops: CDR1 SNHLY, CDR2 FYNNEI. This CDR3 has 14 residues. For the CDR3, the DNA is TGTGCCAGCAGTGAAGATGGGCAGGGGGAAAAACTGTTTTTT. This gives the protein CASSEDGQGEKLFF. The whole variable domain, filled in from reference TRBV2 and TRBJ1-4, reads EPEVTQTPSHQVTQMGQEVILRCVPISNHLYFYWYRQILGQKVEFLVSFYNNEISEKSEIFDDQFSVERPDGSNFTLKIRSTKLEDSAMYFCASSEDGQGEKLFFGSGTQLSVL.

V and J are TRBV2 and TRBJ2-6; either TRBD1 or TRBD2 may supply D (5 bases each). Germline V gene sequence: CDR1 SNHLY, CDR2 FYNNEI. Trimming removed 3 bases at V and 0 bases at J, with 6 bases between. The CDR3 sequence is 15 residues long. Here the CDR3 reads CASSERGSGANVLTF. CDR3 nucleotide sequence: TGTGCCAGCAGTGAGAGGGGCTCTGGGGCCAACGTCCTGACTTTC.

The chain carries TRBV5-5 and TRBJ2-2, with 7 positions matching TRBD1. CDR1 and CDR2 from the germline V gene are SGHKS and YYEKEE (reference sequence). The CDR3 consists of 16 residues. V dropped 3 bases and J dropped 2; count of bases not matched to a gene: 7. DNA of the CDR3: TGTGCCAGCAGCTCCCGTCAGGGGGAAAACACCGGGGAGCTGTTTTTT. It codes for CASSSRQGENTGELFF.

V gene TRBV5-4 combines with J gene TRBJ2-5; D gene ambiguous. Germline V gives CDR1 SGHNT, CDR2 YYREEE (reference sequence). This CDR3 spans 14 amino acids. With 3 bases removed from V and 3 bases from J, the gap between germline ends came to 12 bases. The CDR3 DNA reads TGTGCCAGCAGCTGGTCGGGCAACAAAGAGACCCAGTACTTC. Its translation: CASSWSGNKETQYF.

The CDR3 bases are TGTGCCAGCAGTTTCCGGGGGAATGAAAAACTGTTTTTT. This sequence encodes CASSFRGNEKLFF. The chain joins TRBV12-3 or TRBV12-4 to TRBJ1-4; the D gene is possibly TRBD1 (5 bases). The V end was cut by 3 bases, the J end by 5 bases, with 7 bases between. The CDR3 contains 13 residues.

The chain is built from TRBV7-2 and TRBJ2-2; D might be TRBD1 (5 bases). V gave up 4 bases and J gave up 4 bases, with 10 bases separating them. Germline V gives CDR1 SGHTA, CDR2 FQGNSA. This CDR3 has 14 residues. CDR3 in DNA: TGTGCCAGCAGCTACCAGGGTTTCACCGGGGAGCTGTTTTTT. Protein product: CASSYQGFTGELFF.

The chain combines TRBV27 with TRBJ2-1; a weak D match, TRBD1 (6 bases). V lost 6 bases, J lost 6 bases, and 12 bases lay in between. In germline, CDR1 is MNHEY, CDR2 SMNVEV (reference sequence). This CDR3 spans 13 amino acids. CDR3 sequence reads: CASSIQGRNEQFF. CDR3 bases: TGTGCCAGCAGCATACAGGGCCGCAATGAGCAGTTCTTC.

In its sample, this clone was seen once. The chain couples TRBV5-1 to TRBJ2-1, with 15 bases fitting TRBD2. J was trimmed by 13 bases and V by 4 bases; bases with no gene match: 6. Germline V CDR1 and CDR2: SGHRS, YFSETQ. CDR3 length: 14 amino acids. CDR3 sequence: CASSGGLAGGTQFF. The CDR3 nucleotides read TGCGCCAGCAGCGGGGGACTAGCGGGGGGCACCCAGTTCTTC.

This clone was seen a handful of times. The gene calls are TRBV4-2 and TRBJ2-1; TRBD1 is a possible D gene (6 bases). V was cut by 0 bases and J by 2 bases, with 11 bases left in between. This CDR3 has 16 amino acids. The germline V gene encodes CDR1 LGHNA and CDR2 YNFKEQ. For the CDR3, the DNA is TGTGCCAGCAGCCAAGAAAACAGGGACCCCTACAATGAGCAGTTCTTC. This codes for CASSQENRDPYNEQFF.

This chain uses TRBV20-1 with TRBJ1-2, with 7 bases that match TRBD1. The CDR3 has 11 amino acids. Germline V lookup: CDR1 DFQATT, CDR2 SNEGSKA (reference sequence). Germline trimming cut 3 bases from V and 5 bases from J; bases unmatched to any gene: 0. The CDR3 sequence: CSARTGYGYTF. The CDR3 DNA reads TGCAGTGCTAGGACAGGGTATGGCTACACCTTC.

This clone was counted once. The V call is TRBV9, the J call TRBJ2-5; D is possibly TRBD1 or TRBD2 (6 bases each). V was cut by 3 bases and J by 3 bases, with 15 bases left in between. CDR3 length: 15 residues. Germline V gives CDR1 SGDLS, CDR2 YYNGEE. In DNA, the CDR3 is TGTGCCAGCAGCGCAAGCTGGGGGGACAAAGAGACCCAGTACTTC. Translated, it gives CASSASWGDKETQYF.

This clone was observed a handful of times. The chain carries TRBV4-1 and TRBJ1-1; 7 bases fit TRBD1. CDR1 is MGHRA and CDR2 is YSYEKL in the germline V gene. Germline trimming cut 1 base from V and 7 bases from J; bases unmatched to any gene: 12. The CDR3 is 16 amino acids. CDR3 region: CASSQGFARGGDEAFF. In DNA, the CDR3 is TGCGCCAGCAGCCAAGGATTCGCCAGGGGGGGGGATGAAGCTTTCTTT.

V and J are TRBV6-1 and TRBJ2-2, with 7 bases identical to TRBD2. V lost 2 bases to trimming and J lost 3 bases; unmatched junction nucleotides: 12. The CDR3 has 18 amino acids. The germline V gene has CDR1 MNHNS and CDR2 SASEGT. The CDR3 loop reads CASSELADNLGDTGELFF. As DNA, the CDR3 is TGTGCCAGCAGTGAACTAGCGGACAACCTCGGGGACACCGGGGAGCTGTTTTTT.

The chain employs TRBV29-1 and TRBJ2-5, with D possibly being TRBD1 (5 bases). The V end lost 4 bases, the J end lost 4 bases, and 13 bases lay between the germline ends. This CDR3 has 13 amino acids. Germline V gene sequence: CDR1 SQVTM, CDR2 ANQGSEA. CDR3 residues: CSVAFQGGETQYF. In DNA form, the CDR3 reads TGCAGCGTTGCTTTCCAGGGCGGAGAGACCCAGTACTTC.

The V gene is TRBV12-3 or TRBV12-4, the J gene TRBJ1-5; D is unclear. There are 12 residues in the CDR3. The V end was cut by 9 bases, the J end by 5 bases, with 11 bases between. The CDR3 loop is CASQLGYQPQHF. CDR3 nucleotides: TGTGCCAGTCAGCTAGGGTATCAGCCCCAGCATTTT.

This chain uses TRBV6-2 or TRBV6-3 with TRBJ2-5; D remains ambiguous. The CDR3 covers 15 residues. Trimming left V 5 bases short and J 7 bases short, with 20 bases between. The germline V gene encodes CDR1 MNHEY and CDR2 SVGEGT. The DNA for the CDR3 is TGTGCCAGCAGTGGCCAGCCCGCAAATGTTGGGACCCAGTACTTC. It codes for CASSGQPANVGTQYF.

In this sample, this clone turned up a few times. V is TRBV30 and J is TRBJ1-2; D possibly corresponds to TRBD1 (5 bases). The CDR3 sequence is 13 residues long. CDR1 is GTSNPN and CDR2 is SVGIG in the germline V gene (reference sequence). Trimming left V 3 bases short and J 7 bases short, with 15 bases between. CDR3: CAWRGRPRGGYTF. CDR3 nucleotides: TGTGCCTGGAGGGGCAGGCCGAGGGGTGGCTACACCTTC.

V usage is TRBV10-3 and J usage is TRBJ2-7; 7 bases fit TRBD1. After removal of 4 bases from V and 2 bases from J, the junction contained 2 bases not matched to a gene. Germline lookup yields CDR1 ENHRY and CDR2 SYGVKD. The CDR3 is made up of 13 amino acids. The CDR3 reads CAISVDRAYEQYV. The CDR3 bases are TGTGCCATCAGTGTCGACAGGGCCTACGAGCAGTACGTC.

The chain uses TRBV10-3 and TRBJ1-5; the D gene is possibly TRBD1 (6 bases). Trimming removed 2 bases at V and 4 bases at J, with 15 bases between. The CDR3 consists of 16 residues. Germline CDR1 reads ENHRY; CDR2 reads SYGVKD. The DNA for the CDR3 is TGTGCCATCAGTGAGGGGGGGGCCTTGGGGAATCAGCCCCAGCATTTT. Protein: CAISEGGALGNQPQHF.

The DNA of the CDR3 is TGTGCTAGTGGTACAGGGGGCTCCTACGAGCAGTACGTC. It codes for CASGTGGSYEQYV. The chain recombines TRBV12-5 with TRBJ2-7; TRBD1 matches 8 bases. V lost 5 bases to trimming and J lost 0 bases; unmatched junction nucleotides: 0. Germline loops: CDR1 LGHNT, CDR2 FRNRAP. The CDR3 extends over 13 amino acids.

This clone has more than one count but fewer than ten. The genes are TRBV30 and TRBJ1-5; D uncertain. Between the trimmed V and J ends, which lost 5 bases and 6 bases, there was a span of 14 bases. Germline CDR1 and CDR2: GTSNPN and SVGIG (reference sequence). CDR3 length: 13 amino acids. CDR3 bases: TGTGCCTGGGCGCGGGGAGGCGGTCAGCCCCAGCATTTT. It specifies CAWARGGGQPQHF. The full variable domain, rest sourced from reference TRBV30 and TRBJ1-5, is SQTIHQWPATLVQPVGSPLSLECTVEGTSNPNLYWYRQAAGRGLQLLFYSVGIGQISSEVPQNLSASRPQDRQFILSSKKLLLSDSGFYLCAWARGGGQPQHFGDGTRLSIL.

Only a few counts were recorded for this clone. The chain is built from TRBV24-1 and TRBJ2-1; D remains unclear. Trimming pared 1 base from V and 5 bases from J, leaving 11 bases between. Germline V gene sequence: CDR1 KGHDR, CDR2 SFDVKD. There are 15 residues in the CDR3. This CDR3 reads CATSDLTVLNNEQFF. The CDR3 DNA reads as TGTGCCACCAGTGATTTAACGGTATTAAACAATGAGCAGTTCTTC.

The rearrangement uses TRBV7-9 and TRBJ1-5; D not resolved. This CDR3 spans 14 amino acids. The ends were cut back, 11 bases at V and 1 base at J, with 15 bases in the middle. The germline V gene has CDR1 SEHNR and CDR2 FQNEAQ (reference sequence). CDR3: CAGCKAGSNQPQHF. The CDR3 DNA reads as TGTGCCGGATGCAAGGCCGGCAGCAATCAGCCCCAGCATTTT.

The rearrangement links TRBV19 to TRBJ1-5, with TRBD1 matching over 8 bases. Germline CDR1 reads LNHDA; CDR2 reads SQIVND (reference sequence). V trimming: 6 bases; J trimming: 7 bases; junction bases outside the gene matches: 11. The CDR3 totals 15 residues. This chain's CDR3 is CASSIQTGVGQPQHF. For the CDR3, the DNA is TGTGCCAGTAGCATTCAGACAGGGGTAGGACAGCCCCAGCATTTT.

The chain couples TRBV6-6 to TRBJ1-2, with D possibly being TRBD1 (6 bases). V dropped 6 bases and J dropped 5 bases, with 16 bases sitting between them. Germline CDR1 MNHNY, CDR2 SVGAGI (reference sequence). This CDR3 spans 14 amino acids. CDR3 amino acids: CASRPQGLTYGYTF. The CDR3 DNA follows: TGTGCCAGCAGACCCCAGGGGCTGACTTATGGCTACACCTTC.

CDR3 bases: TGTGCCAGCACCTTGGGAGGTCACAAAGGGGACGAGCAGTACGTC. This sequence encodes CASTLGGHKGDEQYV. This sequence joins TRBV7-9 and TRBJ2-7, with D possibly TRBD2 on 6 matching bases. Trimming cost V 7 bases and J 5 bases, with 21 bases left between them. This CDR3 contains 15 residues. Looked up from germline, CDR1 is SEHNR and CDR2 is FQNEAQ (reference sequence).